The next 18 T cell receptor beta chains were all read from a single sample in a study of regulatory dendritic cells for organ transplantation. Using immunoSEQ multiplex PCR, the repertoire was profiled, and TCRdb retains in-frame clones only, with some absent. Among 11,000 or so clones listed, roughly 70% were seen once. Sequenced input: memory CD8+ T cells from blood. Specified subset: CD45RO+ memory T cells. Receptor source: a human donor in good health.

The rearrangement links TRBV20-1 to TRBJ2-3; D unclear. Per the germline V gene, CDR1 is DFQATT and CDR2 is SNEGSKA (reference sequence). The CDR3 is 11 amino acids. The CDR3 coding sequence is TGCACGTGGACCTTGGCAGATACGCAGTATTTT. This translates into CTWTLADTQYF.

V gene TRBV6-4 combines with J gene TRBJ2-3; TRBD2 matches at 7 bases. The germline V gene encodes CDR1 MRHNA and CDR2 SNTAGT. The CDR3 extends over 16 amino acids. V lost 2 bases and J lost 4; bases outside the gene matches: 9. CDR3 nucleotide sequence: TGTGCCAGCAGTGACCGAGCGGGGAAGGATTCAGATACGCAGTATTTT. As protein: CASSDRAGKDSDTQYF.

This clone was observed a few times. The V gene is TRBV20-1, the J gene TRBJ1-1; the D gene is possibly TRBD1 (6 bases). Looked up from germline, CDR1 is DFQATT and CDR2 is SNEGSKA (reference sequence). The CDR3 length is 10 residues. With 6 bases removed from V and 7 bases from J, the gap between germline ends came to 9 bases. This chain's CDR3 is CSAKGGEAFF. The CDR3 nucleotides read TGCAGTGCAAAGGGGGGTGAAGCTTTCTTT.

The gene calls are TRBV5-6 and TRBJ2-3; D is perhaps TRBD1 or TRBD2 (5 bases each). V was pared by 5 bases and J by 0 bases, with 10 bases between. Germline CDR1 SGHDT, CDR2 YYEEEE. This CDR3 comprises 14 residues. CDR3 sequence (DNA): TGTGCCAGCAGGGTCCGGGACAGCACAGATACGCAGTATTTT. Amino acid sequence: CASRVRDSTDTQYF. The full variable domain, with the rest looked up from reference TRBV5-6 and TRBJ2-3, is DAGVTQSPTHLIKTRGQQVTLRCSPKSGHDTVSWYQQALGQGPQFIFQYYEEEERQRGNFPDRFSGHQFPNYSSELNVNALLLGDSALYLCASRVRDSTDTQYFGPGTRLTVL.

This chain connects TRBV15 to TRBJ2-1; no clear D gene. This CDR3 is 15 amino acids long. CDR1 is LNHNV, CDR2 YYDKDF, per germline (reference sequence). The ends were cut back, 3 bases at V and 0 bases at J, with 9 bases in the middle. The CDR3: CATSSAASSYNEQFF. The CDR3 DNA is TGTGCCACCAGCAGCGCGGCGAGCTCCTACAATGAGCAGTTCTTC.

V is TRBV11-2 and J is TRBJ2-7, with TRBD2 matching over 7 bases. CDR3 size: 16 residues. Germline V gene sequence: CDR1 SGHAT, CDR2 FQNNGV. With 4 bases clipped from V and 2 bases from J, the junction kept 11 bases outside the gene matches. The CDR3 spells CASSSRSGGSPYEQYF. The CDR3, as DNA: TGTGCCAGCAGCTCCCGGTCGGGGGGATCCCCCTACGAGCAGTACTTC. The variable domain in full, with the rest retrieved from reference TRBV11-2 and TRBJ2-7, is EAGVAQSPRYKIIEKRQSVAFWCNPISGHATLYWYQQILGQGPKLLIQFQNNGVVDDSQLPKDRFSAERLKGVDSTLKIQPAKLEDSAVYLCASSSRSGGSPYEQYFGPGTRLTVT.

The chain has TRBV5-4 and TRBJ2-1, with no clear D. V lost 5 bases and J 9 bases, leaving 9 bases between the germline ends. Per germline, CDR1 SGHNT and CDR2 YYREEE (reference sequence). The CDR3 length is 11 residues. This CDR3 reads CASSLYSEQFF. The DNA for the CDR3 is TGTGCCAGCAGTCTCTATAGTGAGCAGTTCTTC.

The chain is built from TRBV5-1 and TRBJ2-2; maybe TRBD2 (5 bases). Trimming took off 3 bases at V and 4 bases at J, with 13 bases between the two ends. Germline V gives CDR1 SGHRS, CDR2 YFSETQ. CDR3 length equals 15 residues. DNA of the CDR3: TGCGCCAGCAGCTCGGGATTAACGGCCACCGGGGAGCTGTTTTTT. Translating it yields CASSSGLTATGELFF.

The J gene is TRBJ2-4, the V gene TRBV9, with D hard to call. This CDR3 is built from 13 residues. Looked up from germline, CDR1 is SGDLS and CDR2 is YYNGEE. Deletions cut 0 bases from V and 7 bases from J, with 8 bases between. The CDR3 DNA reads TGTGCCAGCAGCGTAGGGGCTGGGAACATTCAGTACTTC. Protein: CASSVGAGNIQYF.

The CDR3 region is CAWRQVHEQYF. The CDR3 coding sequence is TGTGCCTGGAGACAGGTACACGAGCAGTACTTC. The chain couples TRBV30 to TRBJ2-7; a weak D match, TRBD1 (5 bases). There are 11 residues in the CDR3. Trimming pared 3 bases from V and 5 bases from J, leaving 8 bases between. Germline V gene lookup returns CDR1 GTSNPN and CDR2 SVGIG (reference sequence). Based on the CDR3 plus reference TRBV30 and TRBJ2-7, the full variable domain is SQTIHQWPATLVQPVGSPLSLECTVEGTSNPNLYWYRQAAGRGLQLLFYSVGIGQISSEVPQNLSASRPQDRQFILSSKKLLLSDSGFYLCAWRQVHEQYFGPGTRLTVT.

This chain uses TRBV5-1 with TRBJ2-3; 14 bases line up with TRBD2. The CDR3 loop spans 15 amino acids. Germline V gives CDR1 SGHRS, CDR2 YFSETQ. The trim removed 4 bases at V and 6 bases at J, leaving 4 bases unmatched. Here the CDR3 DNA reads TGCGCCAGCAGCCCGGGACTAGCGGGAGATGATACGCAGTATTTT. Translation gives CASSPGLAGDDTQYF.

CDR3 sequence: CASSIGGGSYNEQFF. CDR3 in DNA: TGTGCCAGTAGTATTGGGGGAGGGTCTTACAATGAGCAGTTCTTC. The chain joins TRBV19 to TRBJ2-1, with TRBD2 matching over 7 bases. The CDR3 totals 15 residues. V lost 3 bases, J lost 4 bases, and 6 bases stayed unmatched. Germline CDR1 reads LNHDA; CDR2 reads SQIVND (reference sequence).

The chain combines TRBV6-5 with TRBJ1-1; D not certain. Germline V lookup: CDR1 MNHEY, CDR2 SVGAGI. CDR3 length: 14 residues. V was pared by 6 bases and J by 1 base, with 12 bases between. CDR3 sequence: CASSPATPNTEAFF. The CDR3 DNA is TGTGCCAGCAGCCCCGCAACTCCGAACACTGAAGCTTTCTTT.

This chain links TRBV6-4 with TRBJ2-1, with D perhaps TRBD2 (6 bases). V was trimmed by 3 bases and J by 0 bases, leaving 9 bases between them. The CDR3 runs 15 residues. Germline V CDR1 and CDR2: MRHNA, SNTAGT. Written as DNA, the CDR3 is TGTGCCAGCAGTGAGTACGGGAGCTCCTACAATGAGCAGTTCTTC. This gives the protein CASSEYGSSYNEQFF.

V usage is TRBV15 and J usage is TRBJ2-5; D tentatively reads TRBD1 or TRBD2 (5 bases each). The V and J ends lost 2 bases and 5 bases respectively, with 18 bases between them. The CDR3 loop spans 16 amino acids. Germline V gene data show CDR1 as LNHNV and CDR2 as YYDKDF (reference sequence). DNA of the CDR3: TGTGCCACCAGCAGATCGGGGCCGGGGTTATCGGAGACCCAGTACTTC. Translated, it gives CATSRSGPGLSETQYF.

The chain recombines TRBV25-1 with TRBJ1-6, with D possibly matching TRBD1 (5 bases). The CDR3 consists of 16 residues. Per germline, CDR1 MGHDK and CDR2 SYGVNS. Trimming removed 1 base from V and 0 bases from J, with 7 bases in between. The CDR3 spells CASSESGVSYNSPLHF. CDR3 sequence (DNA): TGTGCCAGCAGTGAATCGGGGGTCTCCTATAATTCACCCCTCCACTTT. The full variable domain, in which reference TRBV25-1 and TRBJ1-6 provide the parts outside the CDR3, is EADIYQTPRYLVIGTGKKITLECSQTMGHDKMYWYQQDPGMELHLIHYSYGVNSTEKGDLSSESTVSRIRTEHFPLTLESARPSHTSQYLCASSESGVSYNSPLHFGNGTRLTVT.

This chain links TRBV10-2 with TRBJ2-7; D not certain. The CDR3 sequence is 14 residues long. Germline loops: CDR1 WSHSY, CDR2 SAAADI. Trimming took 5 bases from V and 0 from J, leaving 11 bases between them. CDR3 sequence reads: CASSPRTYSYEQYF. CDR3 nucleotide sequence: TGCGCCAGCAGTCCCCGGACGTACTCCTACGAGCAGTACTTC.

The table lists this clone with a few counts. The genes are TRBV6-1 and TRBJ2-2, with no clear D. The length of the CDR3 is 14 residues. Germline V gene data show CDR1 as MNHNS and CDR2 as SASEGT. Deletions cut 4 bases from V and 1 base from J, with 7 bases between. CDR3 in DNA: TGTGCCAGCAGTGGACCAAGGAACACCGGGGAGCTGTTTTTT. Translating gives CASSGPRNTGELFF.